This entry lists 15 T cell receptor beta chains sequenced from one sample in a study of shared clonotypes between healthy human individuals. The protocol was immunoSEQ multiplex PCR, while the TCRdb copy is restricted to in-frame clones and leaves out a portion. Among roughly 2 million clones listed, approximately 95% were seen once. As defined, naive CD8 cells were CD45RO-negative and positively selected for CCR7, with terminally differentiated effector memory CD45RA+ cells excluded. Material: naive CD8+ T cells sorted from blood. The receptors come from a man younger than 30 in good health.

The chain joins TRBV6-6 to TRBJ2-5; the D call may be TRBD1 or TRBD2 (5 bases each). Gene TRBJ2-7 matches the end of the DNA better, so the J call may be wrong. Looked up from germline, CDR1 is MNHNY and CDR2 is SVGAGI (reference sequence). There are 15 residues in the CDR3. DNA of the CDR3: TGTGCCAGCAGTTACCGTGTCGGGACCTCCTACGAGCAGTACTTC. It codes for CASSYRVGTSYEQYF.

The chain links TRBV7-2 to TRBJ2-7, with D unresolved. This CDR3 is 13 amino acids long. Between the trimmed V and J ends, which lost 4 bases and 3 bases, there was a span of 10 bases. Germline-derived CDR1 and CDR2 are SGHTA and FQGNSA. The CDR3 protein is CASSYYRNYEQYF. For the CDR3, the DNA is TGTGCCAGCAGCTACTACCGAAACTACGAGCAGTACTTC.

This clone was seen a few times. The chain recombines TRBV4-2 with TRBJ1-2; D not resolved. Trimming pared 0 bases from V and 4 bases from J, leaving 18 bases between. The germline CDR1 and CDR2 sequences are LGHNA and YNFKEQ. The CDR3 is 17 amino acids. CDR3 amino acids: CASSQDSRLLRSYGYTF. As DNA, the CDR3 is TGTGCCAGCAGCCAAGATTCACGCCTGTTAAGGAGCTATGGCTACACCTTC.

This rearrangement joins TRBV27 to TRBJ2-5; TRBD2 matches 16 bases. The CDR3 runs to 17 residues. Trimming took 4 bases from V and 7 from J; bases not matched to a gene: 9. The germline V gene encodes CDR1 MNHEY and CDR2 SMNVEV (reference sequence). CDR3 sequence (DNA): TGTGCCAGCAGTTCAGGGACTAGCGGGGGGGCGTATGGGACCCAGTACTTC. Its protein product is CASSSGTSGGAYGTQYF.

The CDR3 DNA is TGTGCCAGCAGGGGAGGGATTTGGGATGGCTACACCTTC. Translation gives CASRGGIWDGYTF. The genes are TRBV9 and TRBJ1-2; D is unclear. Germline V gene lookup returns CDR1 SGDLS and CDR2 YYNGEE. V lost 5 bases and J 6 bases, leaving 14 bases between the germline ends. This CDR3 region has 13 residues.

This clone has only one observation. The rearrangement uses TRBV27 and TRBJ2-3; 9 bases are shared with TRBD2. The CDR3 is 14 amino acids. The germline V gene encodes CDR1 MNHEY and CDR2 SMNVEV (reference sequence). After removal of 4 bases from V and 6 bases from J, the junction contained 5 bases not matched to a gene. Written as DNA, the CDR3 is TGTGCCAGCAGTTCCTTGGCGGGAGGGGATACGCAGTATTTT. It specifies CASSSLAGGDTQYF.

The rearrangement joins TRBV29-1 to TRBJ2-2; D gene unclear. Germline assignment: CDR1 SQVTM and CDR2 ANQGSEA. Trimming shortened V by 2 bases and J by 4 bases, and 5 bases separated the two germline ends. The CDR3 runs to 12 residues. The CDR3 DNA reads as TGCAGCGTTGAACCAGGCACCGGGGAGCTGTTTTTT. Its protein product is CSVEPGTGELFF.

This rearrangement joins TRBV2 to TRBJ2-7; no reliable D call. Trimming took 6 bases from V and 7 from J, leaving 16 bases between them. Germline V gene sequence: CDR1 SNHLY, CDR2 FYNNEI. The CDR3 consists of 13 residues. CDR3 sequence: CASSADPSGEQYF. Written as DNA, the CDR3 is TGTGCCAGCAGCGCCGATCCCTCAGGAGAGCAGTACTTC.

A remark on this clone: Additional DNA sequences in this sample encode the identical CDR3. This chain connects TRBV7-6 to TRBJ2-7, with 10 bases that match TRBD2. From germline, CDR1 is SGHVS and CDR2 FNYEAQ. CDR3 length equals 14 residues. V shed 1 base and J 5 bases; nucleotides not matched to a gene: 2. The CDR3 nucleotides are TGTGCCAGCAGCTTAGGTAGCGGGAGGAACGAGCAGTACTTC. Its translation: CASSLGSGRNEQYF.

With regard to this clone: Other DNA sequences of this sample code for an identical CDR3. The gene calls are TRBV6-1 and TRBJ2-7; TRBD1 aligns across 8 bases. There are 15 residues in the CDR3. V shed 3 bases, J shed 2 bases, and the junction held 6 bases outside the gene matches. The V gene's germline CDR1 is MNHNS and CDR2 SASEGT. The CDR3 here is CASSDIGQGTYEQYF. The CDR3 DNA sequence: TGTGCCAGCAGTGATATTGGACAGGGAACCTACGAGCAGTACTTC.

The CDR3 here is CASSLKRLPQFF. DNA for the CDR3: TGCGCCAGCAGCTTGAAGCGGCTACCGCAGTTCTTC. The rearrangement links TRBV5-1 to TRBJ2-1, with D maybe TRBD2 (5 bases). CDR1 and CDR2 from the germline V gene are SGHRS and YFSETQ. Trimming removed 1 base at V and 12 bases at J, with 11 bases between. CDR3 length equals 12 residues.

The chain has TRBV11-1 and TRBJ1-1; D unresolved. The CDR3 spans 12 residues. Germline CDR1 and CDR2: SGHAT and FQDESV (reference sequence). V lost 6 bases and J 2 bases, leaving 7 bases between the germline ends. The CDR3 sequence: CASSPTNTEAFF. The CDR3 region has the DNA TGTGCCAGCAGTCCGACTAACACTGAAGCTTTCTTT.

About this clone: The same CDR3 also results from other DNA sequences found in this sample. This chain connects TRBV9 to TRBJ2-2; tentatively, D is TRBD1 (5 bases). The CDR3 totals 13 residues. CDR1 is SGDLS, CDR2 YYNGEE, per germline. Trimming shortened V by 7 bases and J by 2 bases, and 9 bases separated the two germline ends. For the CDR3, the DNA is TGTGCCAGCGGACAAGCAAACACCGGGGAGCTGTTTTTT. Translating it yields CASGQANTGELFF.

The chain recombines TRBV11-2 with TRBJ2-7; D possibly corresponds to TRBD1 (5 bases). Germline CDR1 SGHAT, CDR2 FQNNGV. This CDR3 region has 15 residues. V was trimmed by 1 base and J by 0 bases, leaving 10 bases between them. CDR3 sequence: CASSLVDIGSYEQYF. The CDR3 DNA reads TGTGCCAGCAGCTTAGTGGACATCGGCTCCTACGAGCAGTACTTC.

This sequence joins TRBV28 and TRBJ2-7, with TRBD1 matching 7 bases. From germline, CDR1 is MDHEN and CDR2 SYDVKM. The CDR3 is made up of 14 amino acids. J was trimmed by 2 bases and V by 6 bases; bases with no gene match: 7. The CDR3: CASRTGTAPYEQYF. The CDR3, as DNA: TGTGCCAGCAGAACCGGGACAGCCCCCTACGAGCAGTACTTC.